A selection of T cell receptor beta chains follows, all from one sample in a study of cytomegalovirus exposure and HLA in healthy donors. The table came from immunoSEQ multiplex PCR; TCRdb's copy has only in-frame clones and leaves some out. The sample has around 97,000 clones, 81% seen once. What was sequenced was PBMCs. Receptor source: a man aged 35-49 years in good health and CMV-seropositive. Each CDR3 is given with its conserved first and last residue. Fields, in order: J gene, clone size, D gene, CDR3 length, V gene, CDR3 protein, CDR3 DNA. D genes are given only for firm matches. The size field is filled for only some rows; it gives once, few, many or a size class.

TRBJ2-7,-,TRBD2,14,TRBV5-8,CASSGRGLHYEQYF,TGTGCCAGCAGCGGGAGGGGCCTCCACTACGAGCAGTACTTC
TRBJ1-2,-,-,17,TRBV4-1,CASSQDRRSQLNYGYTF,TGCGCCAGCAGCCAAGATCGCAGGTCCCAGCTTAACTATGGCTACACCTTC
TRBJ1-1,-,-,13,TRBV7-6,CASGEGENTEAFF,TGTGCCAGCGGTGAGGGGGAGAACACTGAAGCTTTCTTT
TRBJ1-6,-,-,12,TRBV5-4,CASSLLSDGLRF,TGTGCCAGCAGCTTGCTATCGGACGGACTGCGCTTT
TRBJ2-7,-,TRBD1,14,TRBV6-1,CASSLRQGLYEQYF,TGTGCCAGCAGTTTGCGACAGGGGTTGTACGAGCAGTACTTC
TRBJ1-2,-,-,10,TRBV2,CARQDYGYTF,TGTGCCAGACAGGACTATGGCTACACCTTC
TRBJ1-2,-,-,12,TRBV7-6,CASSFDSYGYTF,TGTGCCAGCAGCTTCGACAGCTATGGCTACACCTTC
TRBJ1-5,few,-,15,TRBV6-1,CASSDRGYSNQPQHF,TGTGCCAGCAGTGACAGGGGTTATAGCAATCAGCCCCAGCATTTT
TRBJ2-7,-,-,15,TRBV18,CASSPPVTAVHEQYF,TGTGCCAGCTCACCACCGGTTACAGCCGTCCACGAGCAGTACTTC
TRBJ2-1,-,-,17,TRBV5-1,CASSPGGTGTSLYEQFF,TGCGCCAGCAGCCCAGGGGGAACCGGGACTAGTCTGTATGAGCAGTTCTTC
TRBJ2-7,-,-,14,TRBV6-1,CASTLEQGGYEQYF,TGTGCCAGCACCCTCGAACAGGGTGGGTACGAGCAGTACTTC
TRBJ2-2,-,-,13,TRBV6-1,CASSESYTGELFF,TGTGCCAGCAGTGAATCATACACCGGGGAGCTGTTTTTT
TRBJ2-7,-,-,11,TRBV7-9,CASSFAYEQYF,TGTGCCAGCAGCTTCGCCTACGAGCAGTACTTC
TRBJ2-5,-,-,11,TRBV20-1,CSARDTGTQYF,TGCAGTGCTAGAGATACAGGGACCCAGTACTTC
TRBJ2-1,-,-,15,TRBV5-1,CASSRGQSSYNEQFF,TGCGCCAGCAGCCGAGGACAGAGCTCCTACAATGAGCAGTTCTTC
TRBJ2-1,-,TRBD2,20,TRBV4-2,CASSRPRLAVLRSSYNEQFF,TGTGCCAGCAGTCGCCCACGACTAGCGGTCCTTAGGAGCTCCTACAATGAGCAGTTCTTC
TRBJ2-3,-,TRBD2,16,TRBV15,CATSRVSGSGTDTQYF,TGTGCCACCAGCAGGGTTAGCGGGAGTGGCACAGATACGCAGTATTTT
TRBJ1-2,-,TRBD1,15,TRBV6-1,CASSEGAGGIYGYTF,TGTGCCAGCAGTGAAGGGGCAGGGGGTATCTATGGCTACACCTTC
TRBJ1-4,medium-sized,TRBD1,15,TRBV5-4,CASSPGQARNEKLFF,TGTGCCAGCAGCCCCGGACAGGCGCGGAATGAAAAACTGTTTTTT
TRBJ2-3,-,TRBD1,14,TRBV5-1,CASKQGEITDTQYF,TGCGCCAGCAAACAGGGGGAGATCACAGATACGCAGTATTTT
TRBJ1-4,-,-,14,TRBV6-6,CASKIGGNNEKLFF,TGTGCCAGCAAAATCGGGGGGAACAATGAAAAACTGTTTTTT
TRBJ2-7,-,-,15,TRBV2,CASSYRQGLGYEQYF,TGTGCCAGCAGCTATAGACAGGGACTTGGCTACGAGCAGTACTTC
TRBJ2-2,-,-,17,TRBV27,CASSFTSGRLRAGELFF,-
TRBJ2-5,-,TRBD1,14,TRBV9,CASSPPDRQETQYF,TGTGCCAGCAGCCCCCCGGACAGGCAAGAGACCCAGTACTTC
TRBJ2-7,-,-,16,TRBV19,CASSIGVQGGSYEQYF,TGTGCCAGTAGTATAGGGGTTCAGGGCGGCTCCTACGAGCAGTACTTC
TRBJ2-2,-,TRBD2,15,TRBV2,CASSGLAANTGELFF,TGTGCCAGCAGTGGGCTAGCGGCGAACACCGGGGAGCTGTTTTTT
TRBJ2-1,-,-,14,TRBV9,CASSVSSSYNEQFF,TGTGCCAGCAGCGTAAGTAGCTCCTACAATGAGCAGTTCTTC
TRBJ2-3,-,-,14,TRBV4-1,CASSQDRVTDTQYF,TGCGCCAGCAGCCAAGACAGGGTGACAGATACGCAGTATTTT
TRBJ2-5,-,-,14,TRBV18,CASSPRSGGETQYF,TGTGCCAGCTCACCACGGAGCGGCGGGGAGACCCAGTACTTC
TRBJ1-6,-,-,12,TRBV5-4,CASSLEREPLHF,TGTGCCAGCAGCTTGGAAAGGGAGCCCCTCCACTTT
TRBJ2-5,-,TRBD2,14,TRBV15,CATRDGGGRETQYF,TGTGCCACCAGGGACGGGGGGGGGAGAGAGACCCAGTACTTC